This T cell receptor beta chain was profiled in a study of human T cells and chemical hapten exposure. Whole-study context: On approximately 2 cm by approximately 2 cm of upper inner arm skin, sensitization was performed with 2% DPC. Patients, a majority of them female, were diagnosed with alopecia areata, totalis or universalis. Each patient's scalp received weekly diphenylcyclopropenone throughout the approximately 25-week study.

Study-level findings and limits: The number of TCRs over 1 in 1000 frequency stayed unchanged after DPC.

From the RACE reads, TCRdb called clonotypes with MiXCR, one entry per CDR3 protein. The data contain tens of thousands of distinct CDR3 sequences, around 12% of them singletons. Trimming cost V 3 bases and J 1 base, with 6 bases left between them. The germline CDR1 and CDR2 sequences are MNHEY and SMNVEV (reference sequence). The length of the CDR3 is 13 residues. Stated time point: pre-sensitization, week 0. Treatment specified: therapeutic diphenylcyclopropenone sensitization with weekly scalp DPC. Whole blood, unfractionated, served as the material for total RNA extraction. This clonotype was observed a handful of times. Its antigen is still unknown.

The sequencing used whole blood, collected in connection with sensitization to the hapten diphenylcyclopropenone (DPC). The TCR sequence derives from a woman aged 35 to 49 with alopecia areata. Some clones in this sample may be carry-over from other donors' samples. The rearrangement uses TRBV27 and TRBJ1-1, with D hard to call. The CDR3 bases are TGTGCCAGCAGTTTTCGGGAGAACACTGAAGCTTTCTTT. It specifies CASSFRENTEAFF.